These 16 T cell receptor beta chains originate from one sample sequenced in a study of blood T cell repertoires in COVID-19. Generated by immunoSEQ multiplex PCR, the TCRdb table keeps only in-frame clones and is missing some. The table has fewer than 250,000 clones, about 76% seen once. The source material was PBMCs or T cells enriched from blood (not recorded which). All receptors come from a woman between 45 and 65 years old with acute COVID-19.

This clone was seen only once. The V gene is TRBV27, the J gene TRBJ1-4; possible D gene TRBD1, 6 bases. The CDR3 is 14 residues long. V lost 4 bases and J 8 bases, leaving 14 bases between the germline ends. Looked up from germline, CDR1 is MNHEY and CDR2 is SMNVEV (reference sequence). The DNA of the CDR3 is TGTGCCAGCAGTTACGACAGGAAGGGGGAAAAACTGTTTTTT. Translation gives CASSYDRKGEKLFF.

This sequence joins TRBV7-2 and TRBJ2-1; possible D gene TRBD1, 5 bases. Germline CDR1 is SGHTA and CDR2 is FQGNSA. V was trimmed by 1 base and J by 3 bases, leaving 13 bases between them. The CDR3 loop spans 16 amino acids. The CDR3 bases are TGTGCCAGCAGCTTAGAGGGGCGAATAATCTACAATGAGCAGTTCTTC. It encodes CASSLEGRIIYNEQFF.

V gene TRBV5-1 combines with J gene TRBJ2-1; 13 nucleotides align to TRBD2. Losses at the gene ends were 0 bases for V and 5 bases for J; bases not matched to a gene: 8. This CDR3 has 18 amino acids. CDR1 and CDR2 (germline): SGHRS, YFSETQ. In DNA, the CDR3 is TGCGCCAGCAGCTTGGAGGGACTAGCGGGATTAGGTAACAATGAGCAGTTCTTC. It codes for CASSLEGLAGLGNNEQFF.

The chain couples TRBV27 to TRBJ1-2; D perhaps matches TRBD1 (5 bases). The CDR3 has 13 amino acids. Germline CDR1 and CDR2: MNHEY and SMNVEV (reference sequence). The V end was cut by 4 bases, the J end by 4 bases, with 10 bases between. The CDR3, as DNA: TGTGCCAGCAGTTATCAGGGTTCCTATGGCTACACCTTC. Translation: CASSYQGSYGYTF.

The chain recombines TRBV6-5 with TRBJ2-7; TRBD1 matches 8 bases. The CDR3 extends over 14 amino acids. CDR1 is MNHEY, CDR2 SVGAGI, per germline. V dropped 8 bases and J dropped 6; count of bases not matched to a gene: 12. For the CDR3, the DNA is TGTGCCAGCTTATCCCGACAGGGGAGAACCGAGCAGTACTTC. Translation: CASLSRQGRTEQYF.

The chain employs TRBV5-4 and TRBJ1-3; TRBD1 might be the D (5 bases). Trimming shortened V by 0 bases and J by 0 bases, and 7 bases separated the two germline ends. The CDR3 totals 15 residues. Per germline, CDR1 SGHNT and CDR2 YYREEE (reference sequence). The chain's CDR3 is CASSLDRHSGNTIYF. The CDR3, as DNA: TGTGCCAGCAGCTTGGACAGGCACTCTGGAAACACCATATATTTT. The full variable domain, its missing parts supplied by reference TRBV5-4 and TRBJ1-3, is ETGVTQSPTHLIKTRGQQVTLRCSSQSGHNTVSWYQQALGQGPQFIFQYYREEENGRGNFPPRFSGLQFPNYSSELNVNALELDDSALYLCASSLDRHSGNTIYFGEGSWLTVV.

This sequence joins TRBV29-1 and TRBJ2-7; 14 bases match TRBD2. Looked up from germline, CDR1 is SQVTM and CDR2 is ANQGSEA. Germline trimming cut 6 bases from V and 3 bases from J; bases unmatched to any gene: 16. This CDR3 is 18 amino acids long. The CDR3 here is CSVEKGLAGEGVNYEQYF. CDR3 bases: TGCAGCGTAGAGAAGGGACTAGCGGGAGAGGGGGTCAACTACGAGCAGTACTTC.

The chain uses TRBV13 and TRBJ2-1; 8 bases are shared with TRBD2. Germline trimming cut 1 base from V and 7 bases from J; bases unmatched to any gene: 6. Germline V gene data show CDR1 as PRHDT and CDR2 as FYEKMQ (reference sequence). The CDR3 consists of 15 residues. The CDR3: CASSLEAGVVNEQFF. The CDR3 DNA reads TGTGCCAGCAGCTTAGAAGCGGGAGTGGTGAATGAGCAGTTCTTC. The full variable domain, its missing parts supplied by reference TRBV13 and TRBJ2-1, is AAGVIQSPRHLIKEKRETATLKCYPIPRHDTVYWYQQGPGQDPQFLISFYEKMQSDKGSIPDRFSAQQFSDYHSELNMSSLELGDSALYFCASSLEAGVVNEQFFGPGTRLTVL.

This chain links TRBV28 with TRBJ2-1, with D maybe TRBD1 (5 bases). Germline V CDR1 and CDR2: MDHEN, SYDVKM. This CDR3 has 13 amino acids. Trimming pared 3 bases from V and 12 bases from J, leaving 15 bases between. As DNA, the CDR3 is TGTGCCAGCAGTTTCTCAGGGCTTAGGGCGCAGTTCTTC. It is translated as CASSFSGLRAQFF.

This sequence joins TRBV7-2 and TRBJ2-3; possibly TRBD2 for D (5 bases). The CDR3 runs to 19 residues. Trimming stripped 1 base from V and 0 bases from J, with 20 bases between. CDR1 is SGHTA, CDR2 FQGNSA, per germline. The CDR3 loop is CASSLVRGFLASSTDTQYF. The CDR3 bases are TGTGCCAGCAGCTTAGTCCGAGGGTTTCTAGCTTCTAGCACAGATACGCAGTATTTT.

This chain links TRBV28 with TRBJ2-3, with TRBD2 identical over 7 bases. V shed 4 bases and J 7 bases; nucleotides not matched to a gene: 14. This CDR3 is 16 amino acids long. CDR1 and CDR2 (germline): MDHEN, SYDVKM. CDR3 in DNA: TGTGCCAGCAGTTCTCCGGGAGGAAAAACCTTTAATACGCAGTATTTT. Translation gives CASSSPGGKTFNTQYF.

The CDR3 coding sequence is TGTGCCAGCTCCCCCCTTACTAGCGGTCCCTACAATGAGCAGTTCTTC. It translates to CASSPLTSGPYNEQFF. The chain couples TRBV2 to TRBJ2-1; TRBD2 matches at 8 bases. The V gene end was trimmed by 8 bases and the J gene end by 2 bases; junction bases not matched to a gene: 11. Germline CDR1 reads SNHLY; CDR2 reads FYNNEI. The CDR3 length is 16 residues. The variable domain in full, completed from reference TRBV2 and TRBJ2-1, reads EPEVTQTPSHQVTQMGQEVILRCVPISNHLYFYWYRQILGQKVEFLVSFYNNEISEKSEIFDDQFSVERPDGSNFTLKIRSTKLEDSAMYFCASSPLTSGPYNEQFFGPGTRLTVL.

The table lists this clone with a few counts. The chain links TRBV7-2 to TRBJ2-3; 8 bases fit TRBD2. The germline gives CDR1 SGHTA, CDR2 FQGNSA. This CDR3 contains 15 residues. With 1 base clipped from V and 6 bases from J, the junction kept 6 bases outside the gene matches. The DNA for the CDR3 is TGTGCCAGCAGCTTAGTGGGACTAGATGGTGATACGCAGTATTTT. Translated: CASSLVGLDGDTQYF.

J is TRBJ1-4 and V is TRBV12-3 or TRBV12-4; D ambiguous. V dropped 6 bases and J dropped 10 bases, with 12 bases sitting between them. The CDR3 extends over 12 amino acids. The CDR3 DNA is TGTGCCAGCAGACCGGAGGTGGGAAAACTGTTTTTT. Translation gives CASRPEVGKLFF.

V gene TRBV9 combines with J gene TRBJ2-5; the match to TRBD2 covers 12 bases. V lost 0 bases and J lost 4; bases outside the gene matches: 1. The CDR3 length is 15 residues. Germline CDR1 and CDR2: SGDLS and YYNGEE. In DNA form, the CDR3 reads TGTGCCAGCAGCGTAGAGGGACTAGCGGGAGAGACCCAGTACTTC. Its translation is CASSVEGLAGETQYF.

DNA of the CDR3: TGTGCCAGCAGTTACCAGGGGACAGGGGCTCGCGAGCAGTACTTC. Translation gives CASSYQGTGAREQYF. V usage is TRBV6-5 and J usage is TRBJ2-7; 10 nucleotides align to TRBD1. The CDR3 has 15 residues. With V trimmed by 2 bases and J by 6 bases, 7 bases remained unmatched. Germline assignment: CDR1 MNHEY and CDR2 SVGAGI.